The 30 T cell receptor beta chains presented below share a single source sample, sequenced in a study of cytomegalovirus exposure and HLA in healthy donors. PCR involved 60 Vbeta and 13 Jbeta primers. Produced via immunoSEQ multiplex PCR; TCRdb's table is partial and in-frame only. The sample yields 100,000 or so clones, 81% seen once. The sequenced sample consisted of PBMCs. The receptor source for this set is a human donor in good health.

The J gene is TRBJ1-2, the V gene TRBV5-4; D not resolved. V lost 0 bases to trimming and J lost 8 bases, with 14 bases between them. Germline CDR1 reads SGHNT; CDR2 reads YYREEE (reference sequence). This CDR3 is built from 14 residues. CDR3: CASSLERANKGYTF. The CDR3 DNA is TGTGCCAGCAGCTTGGAGAGGGCCAATAAGGGCTACACCTTC.

This sequence joins TRBV6-5 and TRBJ2-7; the match to TRBD1 covers 7 bases. CDR1 and CDR2 from the germline V gene are MNHEY and SVGAGI. Germline trimming cut 2 bases from V and 0 bases from J; bases unmatched to any gene: 4. The CDR3 is 15 residues long. The CDR3 DNA is TGTGCCAGCAGTTACGGCAGGACAGGCTCCTACGAGCAGTACTTC. It translates to CASSYGRTGSYEQYF.

Points on this clone: An end of the junction does not agree with germline; a read error may underlie this. The sample carries other DNA sequences with the same CDR3. The gene calls are TRBV7-3 and TRBJ2-1; D gene uncertain. This CDR3 is built from 14 residues. Per the germline V gene, CDR1 is SGHTA and CDR2 is FQGTGA. The CDR3 here is CASSRTVNYNEQFF. CDR3 DNA: TGTGCTAGCAGCCGAACGGTTAATTACAATGAGCAGTTCTTC.

V is TRBV11-1 and J is TRBJ2-7; D possibly corresponds to TRBD2 (6 bases). Trimming removed 2 bases from V and 3 bases from J, with 14 bases in between. The germline gives CDR1 SGHAT, CDR2 FQDESV (reference sequence). The length of the CDR3 is 15 residues. In nucleotides, the CDR3 is TGTGCCAGCAGCTTACGGGACCTCGGGGGCTACGAGCAGTACTTC. Residues: CASSLRDLGGYEQYF.

With regard to this clone: A clone one base away is much larger, so this may be a read error. The rearrangement uses TRBV29-1 and TRBJ2-1, with 7 bases aligning to TRBD2. The CDR3 is 17 residues long. From germline, CDR1 is SQVTM and CDR2 ANQGSEA. J was trimmed by 1 base and V by 4 bases; bases with no gene match: 13. The CDR3 loop is CSVGRGAGVRSYNEQFF. In DNA form, the CDR3 reads TGCAGCGTTGGGCGGGGCGCGGGGGTGCGTTCCTACAATGAGCAGTTCTTC.

V gene TRBV14 combines with J gene TRBJ2-7, with D maybe TRBD1 (6 bases). V was pared by 3 bases and J by 2 bases, with 20 bases between. This CDR3 comprises 17 residues. Germline CDR1 is SGHDN and CDR2 is FVKESK. The CDR3 DNA is TGTGCCAGCAGCCATCGTACCCCCAGGGGATTCACCTACGAGCAGTACTTC. Translation gives CASSHRTPRGFTYEQYF.

J is TRBJ2-2 and V is TRBV5-4, with TRBD2 as a possible D gene (5 bases). Germline lookup yields CDR1 SGHNT and CDR2 YYREEE (reference sequence). CDR3 length: 15 amino acids. V gave up 6 bases and J gave up 3 bases, with 15 bases separating them. CDR3 residues: CASTTLGVHTGELFF. As DNA, the CDR3 is TGTGCCAGCACCACTCTCGGGGTCCACACCGGGGAGCTGTTTTTT.

In the case of this clone: The same CDR3 also results from other DNA sequences found in this sample. J is TRBJ1-1 and V is TRBV5-1, with D hard to call. The CDR3 sequence is 14 residues long. Germline V gene sequence: CDR1 SGHRS, CDR2 YFSETQ. The ends were cut back, 0 bases at V and 1 base at J, with 7 bases in the middle. The CDR3 loop is CASSLGASNTEAFF. The CDR3 nucleotides read TGCGCCAGCAGCTTGGGGGCATCGAACACTGAAGCTTTCTTT.

This chain joins TRBV15 and TRBJ2-1, with D possibly being TRBD1 (6 bases). CDR1 is LNHNV, CDR2 YYDKDF, per germline (reference sequence). The CDR3 is 17 residues long. Trimming removed 1 base from V and 4 bases from J, with 17 bases in between. The chain's CDR3 is CATSRGGLGARYNEQFF. In DNA form, the CDR3 reads TGTGCCACCAGCAGAGGAGGTTTGGGGGCCCGGTACAATGAGCAGTTCTTC. The entire variable domain, with the rest obtained from reference TRBV15 and TRBJ2-1, is as follows: DAMVIQNPRYQVTQFGKPVTLSCSQTLNHNVMYWYQQKSSQAPKLLFHYYDKDFNNEADTPDNFQSRRPNTSFCFLDIRSPGLGDTAMYLCATSRGGLGARYNEQFFGPGTRLTVL.

The chain couples TRBV2 to TRBJ1-5, with D maybe TRBD1 (6 bases). Germline CDR1 is SNHLY and CDR2 is FYNNEI. The V and J ends lost 4 bases and 4 bases respectively, with 14 bases between them. The CDR3 consists of 15 residues. The CDR3: CASSVQGLGNQPQHF. CDR3 in DNA: TGTGCCAGCAGTGTACAGGGCCTCGGGAATCAGCCCCAGCATTTT.

The genes are TRBV7-2 and TRBJ2-1; maybe TRBD2 (5 bases). Germline CDR1 is SGHTA and CDR2 is FQGNSA. Trimming left V 1 base short and J 9 bases short, with 16 bases between. The CDR3 length is 15 residues. CDR3 amino acids: CASSLDGGRRSEQFF. In DNA, the CDR3 is TGTGCCAGCAGCTTAGACGGTGGGAGAAGGAGTGAGCAGTTCTTC.

This clone was observed a handful of times. The rearrangement joins TRBV6-4 to TRBJ2-2; a possible D gene is TRBD2 (5 bases). The CDR3 covers 13 residues. Germline V gives CDR1 MRHNA, CDR2 SNTAGT. Trimming cost V 6 bases and J 6 bases, with 11 bases left between them. The CDR3 loop is CASSSSRAGELFF. CDR3 nucleotides: TGTGCCAGCAGCTCATCGAGGGCCGGGGAGCTGTTTTTT.

V and J are TRBV6-5 and TRBJ1-4; tentatively, D is TRBD1 (6 bases). V lost 4 bases to trimming and J lost 7 bases, with 10 bases between them. In germline, CDR1 is MNHEY, CDR2 SVGAGI. This CDR3 region has 13 residues. The CDR3 is CASSSQGGEKLFF. In DNA form, the CDR3 reads TGTGCCAGCAGTTCACAGGGTGGTGAAAAACTGTTTTTT.

This sequence joins TRBV28 and TRBJ1-3; D is possibly TRBD1 (6 bases). Trimming removed 2 bases at V and 8 bases at J, with 10 bases between. The CDR3 has 13 amino acids. Per germline, CDR1 MDHEN and CDR2 SYDVKM. CDR3 DNA sequence: TGTGCCAGCAGTTTAGGGCAGGGGTACACCATATATTTT. Translated: CASSLGQGYTIYF.

The CDR3 here is CASRTAGGNQPQHF. DNA for the CDR3: TGTGCCAGCAGGACAGCCGGAGGGAATCAGCCCCAGCATTTT. This chain connects TRBV6-5 to TRBJ1-5; possible D gene TRBD1, 5 bases. V was shortened by 6 bases and J by 4 bases, with 13 bases between the two germline ends. CDR3 size: 14 residues. The germline gives CDR1 MNHEY, CDR2 SVGAGI.

V and J are TRBV29-1 and TRBJ2-5, with a weak D call TRBD1 (7 bases). Germline V gene data show CDR1 as SQVTM and CDR2 as ANQGSEA. Trimming stripped 6 bases from V and 5 bases from J, with 16 bases between. The CDR3 is made up of 13 amino acids. DNA for the CDR3: TGCAGCGTCGAGGGGGGACAGACGGAGACCCAGTACTTC. Encoded protein: CSVEGGQTETQYF.

The chain joins TRBV29-1 to TRBJ2-3; a possible D gene is TRBD1 (6 bases). Trimming stripped 0 bases from V and 2 bases from J, with 12 bases between. Germline V gives CDR1 SQVTM, CDR2 ANQGSEA. This CDR3 is 15 amino acids long. The CDR3 region is CSVEDLDRPTDTQYF. CDR3 nucleotide sequence: TGCAGCGTTGAAGACCTGGACAGACCCACAGATACGCAGTATTTT.

The chain carries TRBV5-1 and TRBJ2-3; tentatively, D is TRBD1 (6 bases). Germline CDR1 reads SGHRS; CDR2 reads YFSETQ. Trimming pared 4 bases from V and 2 bases from J, leaving 14 bases between. CDR3 size: 15 residues. The CDR3 region has the DNA TGCGCCAGCAGCGACGGACAGTTCCCCACAGATACGCAGTATTTT. This codes for CASSDGQFPTDTQYF. The variable domain in full, completed from reference TRBV5-1 and TRBJ2-3, reads KAGVTQTPRYLIKTRGQQVTLSCSPISGHRSVSWYQQTPGQGLQFLFEYFSETQRNKGNFPGRFSGRQFSNSRSEMNVSTLELGDSALYLCASSDGQFPTDTQYFGPGTRLTVL.

Worth noting for this clone: The germline gene is not matched at one end of the junction; a read error may be the cause. Other nucleotide sequences in the sample specify the same CDR3. The chain couples TRBV6-5 to TRBJ2-7, with TRBD2 identical over 8 bases. The length of the CDR3 is 16 residues. Germline CDR1 MNHEY, CDR2 SVGAGI. DNA of the CDR3: TGTGCCAGCAGCTACTCTCCCAGCGGGAGTTTCGACGAGCAGTACTTC. Translated, it gives CASSYSPSGSFDEQYF.

The chain combines TRBV11-2 with TRBJ1-1; tentatively, D is TRBD1 (5 bases). V gave up 2 bases and J gave up 8 bases, with 15 bases separating them. The CDR3 covers 14 residues. CDR1 and CDR2 (germline): SGHAT, FQNNGV. CDR3 bases: TGTGCCAGCAGCTTAAAGACAGCGTTGGTCGAAGCTTTCTTT. Protein: CASSLKTALVEAFF.

The chain recombines TRBV29-1 with TRBJ1-1; perhaps TRBD1 as D (5 bases). Germline V gene lookup returns CDR1 SQVTM and CDR2 ANQGSEA. Between the trimmed V and J ends, which lost 6 bases and 1 base, there was a span of 12 bases. The CDR3 is made up of 13 amino acids. CDR3 loop: CSVPRGGNTEAFF. DNA for the CDR3: TGCAGCGTCCCCCGGGGGGGGAACACTGAAGCTTTCTTT. The whole variable domain, filled in from reference TRBV29-1 and TRBJ1-1, reads SAVISQKPSRDICQRGTSLTIQCQVDSQVTMMFWYRQQPGQSLTLIATANQGSEATYESGFVIDKFPISRPNLTFSTLTVSNMSPEDSSIYLCSVPRGGNTEAFFGQGTRLTVV.

The chain links TRBV19 to TRBJ1-2; 8 bases line up with TRBD1. The germline gives CDR1 LNHDA, CDR2 SQIVND (reference sequence). The CDR3 contains 16 residues. Losses at the gene ends were 5 bases for V and 0 bases for J; bases not matched to a gene: 8. The CDR3 loop reads CASSVLPGQANYGYTF. CDR3 bases: TGTGCCAGTAGTGTCCTCCCGGGACAGGCTAACTATGGCTACACCTTC.

The chain links TRBV9 to TRBJ1-4; D is possibly TRBD1 (5 bases). Germline V gives CDR1 SGDLS, CDR2 YYNGEE. The V end was cut by 3 bases, the J end by 4 bases, with 16 bases between. The CDR3 is made up of 16 amino acids. The CDR3 DNA is TGTGCCAGCAGCGCCAATTTAGGCCAGGGTAATGAAAAACTGTTTTTT. Its protein is CASSANLGQGNEKLFF.

This clone was recorded only once. The CDR3 loop reads CASRGGFGELFF. CDR3 nucleotide sequence: TGTGCCAGCAGGGGGGGGTTCGGGGAGCTGTTTTTT. This rearrangement joins TRBV6-1 to TRBJ2-2; TRBD2 agrees at 7 bases. Trimming at V came to 6 bases and at J to 7 bases, leaving 2 bases not matched to a gene. Germline V CDR1 and CDR2: MNHNS, SASEGT. The CDR3 has 12 amino acids.

The sample holds a few counts of this clone. The V and J genes are TRBV2 and TRBJ1-4; perhaps TRBD1 as D (5 bases). CDR3 size: 13 residues. Trimming cost V 8 bases and J 5 bases, with 12 bases left between them. In germline, CDR1 is SNHLY, CDR2 FYNNEI. The CDR3 region is CASSRDSNEKLFF. CDR3 nucleotide sequence: TGTGCCAGCTCCCGGGACTCCAATGAAAAACTGTTTTTT.

The table lists this clone with a few counts. J is TRBJ1-1 and V is TRBV7-2; 7 nucleotides agree with TRBD1. Germline CDR1 is SGHTA and CDR2 is FQGNSA. The CDR3 has 16 residues. J was trimmed by 4 bases and V by 3 bases; bases with no gene match: 11. In DNA, the CDR3 is TGTGCCAGCAGCTTCCGACAGGGATTGGTCGGCACTGAAGCTTTCTTT. Its protein is CASSFRQGLVGTEAFF.

This chain connects TRBV19 to TRBJ2-5, with 9 bases matching TRBD1. The CDR3 is 13 amino acids. The junction had 5 bases not matched to a gene; V was cut back by 10 bases and J by 2 bases. In germline, CDR1 is LNHDA, CDR2 SQIVND (reference sequence). CDR3 loop: CATVDRGQETQYF. The CDR3 bases are TGTGCCACCGTCGACAGGGGGCAAGAGACCCAGTACTTC.

The genes are TRBV28 and TRBJ2-5; 10 positions match TRBD1. The J call may be in error: the DNA end matches TRBJ2-7 better. The germline V gene has CDR1 MDHEN and CDR2 SYDVKM. This CDR3 has 15 amino acids. CDR3 nucleotide sequence: TGTGCCAGCATTACATACCGGGACAGGGGCCACGAGCAGTACTTC. Its translation: CASITYRDRGHEQYF.

Here the CDR3 reads CASSYSYREFYGYTF. The DNA of the CDR3 is TGTGCCAGCAGTTACTCCTACAGGGAATTCTATGGCTACACCTTC. The chain couples TRBV27 to TRBJ1-2; TRBD1 might be the D (6 bases). The CDR3 consists of 15 residues. Trimming took 4 bases from V and 4 from J, leaving 16 bases between them. The germline CDR1 and CDR2 sequences are MNHEY and SMNVEV (reference sequence).

The rearrangement joins TRBV20-1 to TRBJ1-3; D may be TRBD1 (6 bases). CDR1 and CDR2 from the germline V gene are DFQATT and SNEGSKA (reference sequence). This CDR3 contains 11 residues. The V and J ends lost 5 bases and 4 bases respectively, with 6 bases between them. In nucleotides, the CDR3 is TGCAGTGCTGACAGGGGAAACACCATATATTTT. It encodes CSADRGNTIYF.